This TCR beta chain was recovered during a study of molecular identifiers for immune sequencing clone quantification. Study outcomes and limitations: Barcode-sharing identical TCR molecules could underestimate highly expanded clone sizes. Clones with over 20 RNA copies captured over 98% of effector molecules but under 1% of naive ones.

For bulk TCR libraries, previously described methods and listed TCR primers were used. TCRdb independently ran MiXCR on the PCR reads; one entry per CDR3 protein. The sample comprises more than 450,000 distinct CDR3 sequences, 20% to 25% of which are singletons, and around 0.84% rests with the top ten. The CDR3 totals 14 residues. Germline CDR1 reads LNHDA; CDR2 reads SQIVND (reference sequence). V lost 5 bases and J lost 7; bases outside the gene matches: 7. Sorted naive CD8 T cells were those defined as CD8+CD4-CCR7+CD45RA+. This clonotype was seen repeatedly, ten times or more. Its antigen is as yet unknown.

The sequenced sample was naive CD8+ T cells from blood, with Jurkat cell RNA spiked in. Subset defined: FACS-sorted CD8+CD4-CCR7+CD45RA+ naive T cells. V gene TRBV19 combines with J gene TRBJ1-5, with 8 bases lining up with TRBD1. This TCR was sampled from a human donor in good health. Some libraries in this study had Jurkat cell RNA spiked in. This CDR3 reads CASSEDRGGQPQHF. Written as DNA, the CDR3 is TGTGCCAGTAGTGAAGACAGGGGAGGACAGCCCCAGCATTTT.